A selection of T cell receptor beta chains follows, all from one sample in a study of blood T cell repertoires in COVID-19. TCRdb's copy holds only in-frame clones and misses some; the assay was immunoSEQ multiplex PCR. This sample has hundreds of thousands of clones, with around 87% found just once. Sequenced sample: PBMCs or T cells enriched from blood (not recorded which). These TCRs come from a man aged 25-40 years who had recovered from COVID-19. The CDR3 runs from the conserved cysteine through the conserved F or W. A D gene is named only where the DNA matches it firmly. Part of the rows lack a size; the others show once, few, many or a class for expanded clones.

J: TRBJ2-7; size: .; V: TRBV6-5; D: .; DNA: TGTGCCAGCAGGACATACGAGCAGTACTTC; CDR3: CASRTYEQYF
J: TRBJ2-7; size: once; V: TRBV9; D: TRBD2; DNA: TGTGCCAGCAGCGTAGGCAGGGAGGGGTACGAGCAGTACTTC; CDR3: CASSVGREGYEQYF
J: TRBJ2-1; size: .; V: TRBV4-2; D: .; DNA: TGTGCCAGCAGCCCCGAAAGAGCGGACTCCTACAATGAGCAGTTCTTC; CDR3: CASSPERADSYNEQFF
J: TRBJ1-5; size: .; V: TRBV12-3/TRBV12-4; D: .; DNA: TGTGCCAGCAGCAATCCGTCGAGGCCCCAGCATTTT; CDR3: CASSNPSRPQHF
J: TRBJ1-1; size: .; V: TRBV5-1; D: .; DNA: TGCGCCAGCAGCTCTCTCGGGGAGGACACTGAAGCTTTCTTT; CDR3: CASSSLGEDTEAFF
J: TRBJ2-1; size: once; V: TRBV9; D: TRBD2; DNA: TGTGCCAGCAGCGTAGTACTAGCGGAATACAATGAGCAGTTCTTC; CDR3: CASSVVLAEYNEQFF
J: TRBJ1-2; size: once; V: TRBV9; D: TRBD1; DNA: TGTGCCAGCACCCCCGACAGGGACTATGGCTACACCTTC; CDR3: CASTPDRDYGYTF
J: TRBJ2-7; size: .; V: TRBV18; D: TRBD1; DNA: TGTGCCAGCTCTCGGGACAGGGGGTACGAAGAGCAGTACTTC; CDR3: CASSRDRGYEEQYF
J: TRBJ1-6; size: .; V: TRBV28; D: TRBD1; DNA: TGTGCCAGCAGCCACCAGAAGGGGGCTAATTCACCCCTCCACTTT; CDR3: CASSHQKGANSPLHF
J: TRBJ1-6; size: .; V: TRBV19; D: .; DNA: TGTGCCAGTTCTAACAGGGTGACCTATAATTCACCCCTCCACTTT; CDR3: CASSNRVTYNSPLHF
J: TRBJ2-7; size: .; V: TRBV28; D: .; DNA: TGTGCCAGCAGTTTAGGCACAGAGTTGTACGAGCAGTACTTC; CDR3: CASSLGTELYEQYF
J: TRBJ2-7; size: once; V: TRBV5-4; D: .; DNA: TGTGCCAGCAGCACACGAGGGATAACAAGGCCTAGAGCCGGCGAGCAGTACTTC; CDR3: CASSTRGITRPRAGEQYF
J: TRBJ2-2; size: once; V: TRBV5-4; D: TRBD2; DNA: TGTGCCAGCAGCTTGAAGGTATTAGCGGGAGGCACCGGGGAGCTGTTTTTT; CDR3: CASSLKVLAGGTGELFF
J: TRBJ1-1; size: few; V: TRBV7-2; D: TRBD1; DNA: TGTGCCAGCAGCACCCGATACGGGGACAGGGCGATGACTGAAGCTTTCTTT; CDR3: CASSTRYGDRAMTEAFF